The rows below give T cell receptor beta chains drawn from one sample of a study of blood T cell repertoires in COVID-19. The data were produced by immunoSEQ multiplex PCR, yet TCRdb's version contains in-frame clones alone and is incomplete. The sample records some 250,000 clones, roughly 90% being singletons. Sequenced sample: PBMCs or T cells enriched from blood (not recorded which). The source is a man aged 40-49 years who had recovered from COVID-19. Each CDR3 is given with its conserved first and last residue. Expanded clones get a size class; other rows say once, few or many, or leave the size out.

CDR3 protein: CASSLDQVGASGTEAFF
V gene: TRBV11-3
clone size: NA
J gene: TRBJ1-1
CDR3 length: 17

CDR3 protein: CASSPPGGYEQYF
V gene: TRBV18
clone size: NA
J gene: TRBJ2-7
CDR3 length: 13

CDR3 protein: CASRRSYAGPANEKLFF
V gene: TRBV25-1
clone size: once
J gene: TRBJ1-4
CDR3 length: 17

CDR3 protein: CASSQSIAGGTYNEQFF
V gene: TRBV3-1/TRBV3-2
clone size: NA
J gene: TRBJ2-1
CDR3 length: 17

CDR3 protein: CASSHPPRGLNYGYTF
V gene: TRBV18
clone size: NA
J gene: TRBJ1-2
CDR3 length: 16

CDR3 protein: CASSVGAGVGTDTQYF
V gene: TRBV9
clone size: NA
J gene: TRBJ2-3
CDR3 length: 16

CDR3 protein: CASRPPQGMGGYTF
V gene: TRBV28
clone size: NA
J gene: TRBJ1-2
CDR3 length: 14

CDR3 protein: CASSQGLGAESRRVTEAFF
V gene: TRBV4-3
clone size: NA
J gene: TRBJ1-1
CDR3 length: 19

CDR3 protein: CASGQNYGYTF
V gene: TRBV12-5
clone size: NA
J gene: TRBJ1-2
CDR3 length: 11

CDR3 protein: CASSVRLAGVYEQFF
V gene: TRBV9
clone size: NA
J gene: TRBJ2-1
CDR3 length: 15

CDR3 protein: CASSQGRDRVYEQYF
V gene: TRBV4-1
clone size: NA
J gene: TRBJ2-7
CDR3 length: 15

CDR3 protein: CASSIWTGPYEQYF
V gene: TRBV6-5
clone size: once
J gene: TRBJ2-7
CDR3 length: 14

CDR3 protein: CASRTDSSGNQPQHF
V gene: TRBV2
clone size: NA
J gene: TRBJ1-5
CDR3 length: 15

CDR3 protein: CASSTQQTGIYGYTF
V gene: TRBV27
clone size: NA
J gene: TRBJ1-2
CDR3 length: 15

CDR3 protein: CASSRDRPKGNTEAFF
V gene: TRBV27
clone size: NA
J gene: TRBJ1-1
CDR3 length: 16

CDR3 protein: CASSFQAGNQETQYF
V gene: TRBV7-2
clone size: NA
J gene: TRBJ2-5
CDR3 length: 15

CDR3 protein: CASSPKAQGTVYNSPLHF
V gene: TRBV27
clone size: NA
J gene: TRBJ1-6
CDR3 length: 18

CDR3 protein: CASSLIGGSGNTIYF
V gene: TRBV28
clone size: once
J gene: TRBJ1-3
CDR3 length: 15

CDR3 protein: CSVDDWTGRNEQFF
V gene: TRBV29-1
clone size: NA
J gene: TRBJ2-1
CDR3 length: 14

CDR3 protein: CASSDGTGRYEKLFF
V gene: TRBV6-1
clone size: NA
J gene: TRBJ1-4
CDR3 length: 15

CDR3 protein: CASQENNSPLHF
V gene: TRBV12-3/TRBV12-4
clone size: NA
J gene: TRBJ1-6
CDR3 length: 12

CDR3 protein: CATSDPKTGDTYEQYF
V gene: TRBV24-1
clone size: NA
J gene: TRBJ2-7
CDR3 length: 16

CDR3 protein: CASTNTSGQETQYF
V gene: TRBV7-6
clone size: NA
J gene: TRBJ2-5
CDR3 length: 14

CDR3 protein: CASSSQVTNEKLFF
V gene: TRBV11-2
clone size: NA
J gene: TRBJ1-4
CDR3 length: 14

CDR3 protein: CASSDGTGSYEQYF
V gene: TRBV2
clone size: NA
J gene: TRBJ2-7
CDR3 length: 14

CDR3 protein: CASSLGAGASNEQFF
V gene: TRBV5-5
clone size: NA
J gene: TRBJ2-1
CDR3 length: 15

CDR3 protein: CASSLAGGRRETQYF
V gene: TRBV5-4
clone size: NA
J gene: TRBJ2-5
CDR3 length: 15

CDR3 protein: CATEDSPGNTIYF
V gene: TRBV3-1/TRBV3-2
clone size: NA
J gene: TRBJ1-3
CDR3 length: 13

CDR3 protein: CASRVGAEDYGYTF
V gene: TRBV28
clone size: NA
J gene: TRBJ1-2
CDR3 length: 14

CDR3 protein: CASSLGQGPAYEQYF
V gene: TRBV7-9
clone size: NA
J gene: TRBJ2-7
CDR3 length: 15

CDR3 protein: CASSLAVAGRASSYEQYF
V gene: TRBV7-7
clone size: once
J gene: TRBJ2-7
CDR3 length: 18

CDR3 protein: CASSISTGFETEAFF
V gene: TRBV11-2
clone size: NA
J gene: TRBJ1-1
CDR3 length: 15

CDR3 protein: CASSDRTGDHQPQHF
V gene: TRBV6-1
clone size: NA
J gene: TRBJ1-5
CDR3 length: 15

CDR3 protein: CASSLKSNSPLHF
V gene: TRBV5-4
clone size: NA
J gene: TRBJ1-6
CDR3 length: 13

CDR3 protein: CAWSPGTGGYEQYF
V gene: TRBV30
clone size: NA
J gene: TRBJ2-7
CDR3 length: 14

CDR3 protein: CASSIGLAGAETQYF
V gene: TRBV9
clone size: NA
J gene: TRBJ2-5
CDR3 length: 15

CDR3 protein: CASSARTSGSSYNEQFF
V gene: TRBV9
clone size: NA
J gene: TRBJ2-1
CDR3 length: 17

CDR3 protein: CSASRGNSYEQYF
V gene: TRBV20-1
clone size: NA
J gene: TRBJ2-7
CDR3 length: 13

CDR3 protein: CASSLVGVDRMNTEAFF
V gene: TRBV5-1
clone size: NA
J gene: TRBJ1-1
CDR3 length: 17

CDR3 protein: CASRGGLTNTEAFF
V gene: TRBV7-2
clone size: NA
J gene: TRBJ1-1
CDR3 length: 14

CDR3 protein: CASSQLQGSSYEQYF
V gene: TRBV3-1/TRBV3-2
clone size: NA
J gene: TRBJ2-7
CDR3 length: 15

CDR3 protein: CASSPLLRGGLPTQYF
V gene: TRBV3-1/TRBV3-2
clone size: NA
J gene: TRBJ2-3
CDR3 length: 16